Listed below are T cell receptor beta chains from one sample, sequenced in a study of cytomegalovirus exposure and HLA in healthy donors. Generated by immunoSEQ multiplex PCR, the TCRdb table keeps only in-frame clones and is missing some. Of 100,000 to 150,000 clones listed, around three quarters are singletons. Sequences were obtained from PBMCs. These receptors were taken from a man aged 40-49 years in good health and CMV-seronegative. Each CDR3 is given with its conserved first and last residue. D genes are given only for firm matches. Only some rows state a clone size, as once, few, many or a class for expanded clones.

clone_size,d_call,j_call,v_call,cdr3_aa,cdr3_nt
NA,TRBD2,TRBJ2-3,TRBV5-1,CASSLGGASGTDTQYF,TGCGCCAGCAGCTTGGGGGGGGCTAGCGGGACAGATACGCAGTATTTT
NA,TRBD1,TRBJ1-1,TRBV7-2,CASSVDRGNTEAFF,TGTGCCAGCAGCGTCGACAGGGGAAACACTGAAGCTTTCTTT
NA,TRBD1,TRBJ1-1,TRBV2,CASIPDRWDTEAFF,TGTGCCAGCATCCCGGACAGGTGGGACACTGAAGCTTTCTTT
once,TRBD1,TRBJ1-2,TRBV7-9,CASSRGTGGSYGYTF,TGTGCCAGCAGCCGAGGGACAGGGGGGAGTTATGGCTACACCTTC
NA,TRBD1,TRBJ1-1,TRBV7-8,CASSRGASGTGHTEAFF,TGTGCCAGCAGCAGGGGGGCCTCCGGGACAGGGCACACTGAAGCTTTCTTT
NA,TRBD1,TRBJ1-1,TRBV27,CASSPGQGPNTEAFF,TGTGCCAGCAGTCCCGGACAGGGGCCCAACACTGAAGCTTTCTTT
many,NA,TRBJ2-7,TRBV6-6,CASSYGGSEQYF,TGTGCCAGCAGTTACGGAGGGAGCGAGCAGTACTTC
NA,NA,TRBJ2-7,TRBV6-1,CASSAGLVSYEQYF,TGTGCCAGCAGTGCTGGACTTGTCTCCTACGAGCAGTACTTC
NA,NA,TRBJ2-4,TRBV2,CASSIFRAENIQYF,TGTGCCAGCAGTATCTTCCGCGCGGAAAACATTCAGTACTTC
NA,NA,TRBJ1-5,TRBV28,CASSFRGSNQPQHF,TGTGCCAGCAGTTTCCGGGGTAGCAATCAGCCCCAGCATTTT
NA,TRBD1,TRBJ1-1,TRBV7-9,CASSRTGDHTEAFF,TGTGCCAGCAGCCGGACAGGGGACCACACTGAAGCTTTCTTT
NA,NA,TRBJ1-5,TRBV10-3,CAISDSGDDQPQHF,TGTGCCATCAGTGATTCGGGGGACGATCAGCCCCAGCATTTT
NA,TRBD1,TRBJ2-1,TRBV5-1,CASRRSFRDSGVNEQFF,TGCGCCAGCAGACGTTCGTTTCGGGACAGTGGGGTCAATGAGCAGTTCTTC
NA,NA,TRBJ2-1,TRBV7-2,CASSSLASSYNEQFF,TGTGCCAGCAGCTCACTAGCTAGCTCCTACAATGAGCAGTTCTTC
NA,TRBD1,TRBJ2-7,TRBV14,CASSPWTGTYEQYF,TGTGCCAGCAGCCCTTGGACAGGAACCTACGAGCAGTACTTC
NA,TRBD1,TRBJ2-2,TRBV30,CAWSGQGAKANTGELFF,TGTGCCTGGAGTGGACAGGGGGCGAAAGCGAACACCGGGGAGCTGTTTTTT
NA,NA,TRBJ1-4,TRBV28,CASGADISEKLFF,TGTGCCAGCGGGGCCGATATTTCGGAAAAACTGTTTTTT
NA,NA,TRBJ2-7,TRBV4-1,CASSQDSQRRSYEQYF,TGCGCCAGCAGCCAAGATTCCCAGCGGAGGAGCTACGAGCAGTACTTC
NA,TRBD2,TRBJ2-2,TRBV6-4,CASSDGGSATGELFF,TGTGCCAGCAGTGACGGCGGGAGTGCCACCGGGGAGCTGTTTTTT
few,NA,TRBJ2-1,TRBV28,CASSLSGVHNEQFF,TGTGCCAGCAGTTTGTCGGGAGTTCACAATGAGCAGTTCTTC
NA,TRBD2,TRBJ2-3,TRBV11-2,CASSLGSGGYSDTQYF,TGTGCCAGCAGCTTAGGTAGCGGGGGATATTCAGATACGCAGTATTTT
NA,TRBD2,TRBJ2-5,TRBV28,CASSSSGTSPRETQYF,TGTGCCAGCAGTTCTTCCGGGACTAGCCCTAGAGAGACCCAGTACTTC
medium-sized,TRBD1,TRBJ1-4,TRBV6-1,CASGDRVGGNEKLFF,TGTGCCAGCGGCGACAGGGTAGGAGGTAATGAAAAACTGTTTTTT
NA,NA,TRBJ1-1,TRBV6-5,CATHREWGGAFF,TGTGCCACCCACAGGGAGTGGGGGGGAGCTTTCTTT
NA,TRBD1,TRBJ1-1,TRBV18,CASSPYRGPQVEAFF,TGTGCCAGCTCACCCTACAGGGGGCCGCAGGTGGAAGCTTTCTTT
NA,NA,TRBJ2-2,TRBV7-9,CASSLDPGLTGELFF,TGTGCCAGCAGCTTAGACCCAGGGCTCACCGGGGAGCTGTTTTTT